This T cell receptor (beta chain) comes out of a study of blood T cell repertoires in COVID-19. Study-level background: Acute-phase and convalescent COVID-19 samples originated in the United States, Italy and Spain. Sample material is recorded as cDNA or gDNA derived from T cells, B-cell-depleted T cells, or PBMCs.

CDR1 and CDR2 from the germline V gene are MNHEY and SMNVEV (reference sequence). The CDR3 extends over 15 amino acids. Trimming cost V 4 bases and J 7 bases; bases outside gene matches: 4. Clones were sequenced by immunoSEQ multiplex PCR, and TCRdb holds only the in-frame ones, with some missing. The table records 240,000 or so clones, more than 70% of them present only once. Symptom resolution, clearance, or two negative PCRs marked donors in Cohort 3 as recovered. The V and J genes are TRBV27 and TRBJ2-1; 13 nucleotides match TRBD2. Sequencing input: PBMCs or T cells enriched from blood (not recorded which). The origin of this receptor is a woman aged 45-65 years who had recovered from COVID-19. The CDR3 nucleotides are TGTGCCAGCAGTTCACTACTAGCGGGAGGGAATGAGCAGTTCTTC. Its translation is CASSSLLAGGNEQFF.